Listed below are T cell receptor beta chains from one sample, sequenced in a study of vaccination and CD4 T cells after COVID-19. Their antigens are not known. A single record per CDR3 protein comes from TCRdb applying MiXCR to the PCR reads. The profile shows more than 7,500 distinct CDR3 sequences, 45% of them singletons. The sequenced material came from CD4+ T cells from blood, cultured in vitro. These receptors were obtained from a human donor in good health. Each CDR3 is given with its conserved first and last residue. Each record gives: D gene, J gene, V gene, clone size, CDR3 DNA, CDR3 protein. D genes are given only for firm matches. Clone size is shown for a subset of rows, as once, few, many or a class of expanded clone.

NA | TRBJ2-3 | TRBV20-1 | few | TGCAGTGTCCCAGATACGCAGTATTTT | CSVPDTQYF
TRBD1 | TRBJ2-3 | TRBV20-1 | NA | TGCAGTGCTTATGCCGGGACAGGAAGCACAGATACGCAGTATTTT | CSAYAGTGSTDTQYF
NA | TRBJ2-7 | TRBV7-2 | few | TGTGCCAGCAGCTCAATGGCAGGATCCTACGAGCAGTACTTC | CASSSMAGSYEQYF
TRBD2 | TRBJ2-5 | TRBV6-1 | NA | TGTGCCAGCAGTGAAGGTTTGGGGGGAGGGAGGCCCTTCCAAGAGACCCAGTACTTC | CASSEGLGGGRPFQETQYF
TRBD1 | TRBJ1-5 | TRBV5-6 | NA | TGTGCCAGCAGTAAGACCACAGGGGTGGATCAGCCCCAGCATTTT | CASSKTTGVDQPQHF
NA | TRBJ1-2 | TRBV12-3/TRBV12-4 | few | TGTGCCAGCAGTTTTGGTGGTGGGGGCCTGACTAACTATGGCTACACCTTC | CASSFGGGGLTNYGYTF
NA | TRBJ2-3 | TRBV6-1 | NA | TGTGCCAGCAGCTGGGACTCCCAATTATCTAGCACAGATACGCAGTATTTT | CASSWDSQLSSTDTQYF
NA | TRBJ2-7 | TRBV29-1 | NA | TGCAGCGCCACGTGGACAGGGAGGGACGAGCAGTACTTC | CSATWTGRDEQYF
NA | TRBJ1-2 | TRBV15 | few | TGTGCCACCAGCAGACCATTCATCGACAGAGGAGGCTACACCTTC | CATSRPFIDRGGYTF
TRBD1 | TRBJ1-1 | TRBV7-9 | few | TGTGCCAGCAGGGCCAAGGACAGGCTAGGCACTGAAGCTTTCTTT | CASRAKDRLGTEAFF
NA | TRBJ1-1 | TRBV11-3 | few | TGTGCCAGCAGCTTAGGGGGCCCCGGACTTACGAACACTGAAGCTTTCTTT | CASSLGGPGLTNTEAFF
TRBD1 | TRBJ1-2 | TRBV6-1 | few | TGTGCCAGCAGCCATGAGACAGGGAGACACTATGGCTACACCTTC | CASSHETGRHYGYTF
NA | TRBJ2-5 | TRBV7-2 | NA | TGTGCCAGCAGCTTAGGAGGGGGGGGGGCCGGGGAGACCCAGTACTTC | CASSLGGGGAGETQYF
NA | TRBJ1-5 | TRBV19 | NA | TGTGCCAGTAGTGGAGGGGGGGACGGCAATCAGCCCCAGCATTTT | CASSGGGDGNQPQHF
TRBD1 | TRBJ1-6 | TRBV7-9 | few | TGTGCCAGCAGCAGCTGGACAGGGGGTCGGTATAATTCACCCCTCCACTTT | CASSSWTGGRYNSPLHF
TRBD2 | TRBJ2-1 | TRBV19 | NA | TGTGCCAGTAGTATAGATGGAGCGGGAGGGACCAATGAGCAGTTCTTC | CASSIDGAGGTNEQFF
NA | TRBJ1-2 | TRBV7-6 | NA | TGTGCCAGCAGCTTAGTAAACAGCCCTCCCGCCTTC | CASSLVNSPPAF
NA | TRBJ1-1 | TRBV5-4 | NA | TGTGCCAGCAGCTTTCAGATTGGTGAAGCTTTCTTT | CASSFQIGEAFF
NA | TRBJ1-1 | TRBV5-3 | few | TGTGCCAGAAGCTTGAGGAGCAACCTCTTAAACACTGAAGCTTTCTTT | CARSLRSNLLNTEAFF
TRBD2 | TRBJ2-3 | TRBV7-2 | NA | TGTGCCAGCAGCCCCTTCGGGGGGGGGACCACAGATACGCAGTATTTT | CASSPFGGGTTDTQYF
NA | TRBJ1-2 | TRBV4-2 | NA | TGTGCCAGCAGCCAAGATAGGGCAGGGTATGGCTACACCTTC | CASSQDRAGYGYTF
NA | TRBJ1-1 | TRBV29-1 | NA | TGCAGCGTTGGAAGGAAAATAGACACTGAAGCTTTCTTT | CSVGRKIDTEAFF
TRBD2 | TRBJ2-1 | TRBV19 | NA | TGTGCCAGTAGTATCATGACTAGCGCCCGAAACAATGAGCAGTTCTTC | CASSIMTSARNNEQFF
TRBD1 | TRBJ2-2 | TRBV19 | NA | TGTGCCAGTGGGACAGGGGGCACCGGGGAGCTGTTTTTT | CASGTGGTGELFF
TRBD2 | TRBJ2-4 | TRBV28 | NA | TGTGCCAGCACACCGGGGGGGGTAGCCAAAAACATTCAGTACTTC | CASTPGGVAKNIQYF
NA | TRBJ2-1 | TRBV4-1 | once | TGCGCCAGCAGCCAGCAGTCAAACGAGATGTTCGTAGAGCAGTTCTTC | CASSQQSNEMFVEQFF
NA | TRBJ1-5 | TRBV7-8 | NA | TGTGCCAGCAGCTTAGCAGGAGGGTCCCAGCCCCAGCATTTT | CASSLAGGSQPQHF
TRBD1 | TRBJ2-7 | TRBV20-1 | few | TGCAGTGCTAGAGGAAGGGGTCAGGGGGCTTACGAGCAGTACTTC | CSARGRGQGAYEQYF
NA | TRBJ1-1 | TRBV4-1 | NA | TGCGCCAGCAGCCAACCGAGGGTTAGGAACACTGAAGCTTTCTTT | CASSQPRVRNTEAFF
NA | TRBJ1-1 | TRBV20-1 | few | TGCAGTGGGCGCAGGGTCACTGAAGCTTTCTTT | CSGRRVTEAFF
NA | TRBJ1-1 | TRBV10-3 | NA | TGTGCCATCAGGGAGGGGCGCGTGAACACTGAAGCTTTCTTT | CAIREGRVNTEAFF
TRBD2 | TRBJ2-1 | TRBV20-1 | NA | TGCAGTGCTAGGGGGGGGGGTGAGCAGTTCTTC | CSARGGGEQFF
NA | TRBJ2-5 | TRBV11-2 | NA | TGTGCCAGCAGCTCCAGGGCGTCCCAAGAGACCCAGTACTTC | CASSSRASQETQYF
NA | TRBJ1-1 | TRBV6-1 | few | TGTGCCAGCAGTGAACAGTCCGGGAACACTGAAGCTTTCTTT | CASSEQSGNTEAFF
TRBD1 | TRBJ1-1 | TRBV12-3/TRBV12-4 | NA | TGTGCCAGCAGTGTAGGGGCAGGGGGAAACACTGAAGCTTTCTTT | CASSVGAGGNTEAFF
TRBD1 | TRBJ1-1 | TRBV6-1 | few | TGTGCCAGCATCCTAACAGGGGGGAAGGCTGAAGCTTTCTTT | CASILTGGKAEAFF
NA | TRBJ1-6 | TRBV20-1 | NA | TGCAGTGTCTATTCCGGGGGGTCGGGTTCACCCCTCCACTTT | CSVYSGGSGSPLHF
NA | TRBJ2-7 | TRBV20-1 | NA | TGCAGTGCTAGAAGGGATTTGCTGTACGAGCAGTACTTC | CSARRDLLYEQYF
NA | TRBJ1-5 | TRBV19 | NA | TGTGCCAGTAGTACACCAGGGGCTGGCAATCAGCCCCAGCATTTT | CASSTPGAGNQPQHF
TRBD1 | TRBJ2-7 | TRBV7-6 | few | TGTGCCAGCAGCCCCGGGGTTTCAGGACAGGGCGTCGACGAGCAGTACTTC | CASSPGVSGQGVDEQYF
TRBD2 | TRBJ2-7 | TRBV7-2 | few | TGTGCCAGCAGCCAACCGGGACTAGCGGGGGTGTTCTCCTACGAGCAGTACTTC | CASSQPGLAGVFSYEQYF
TRBD2 | TRBJ2-5 | TRBV7-2 | NA | TGTGCCAGCAGCTTATTTCCGCGGGGGGCCGGAGAGACCCAGTACTTC | CASSLFPRGAGETQYF
TRBD1 | TRBJ1-5 | TRBV5-1 | NA | TGCGCCAGCAGCCCTACAGGGGGCAGCAATCAGCCCCAGCATTTT | CASSPTGGSNQPQHF
TRBD1 | TRBJ1-1 | TRBV6-1 | NA | TGTGCCAGCCTGAACAGGGGGCGATCCAAAGAGAGTGAAGCTTTCTTT | CASLNRGRSKESEAFF
NA | TRBJ1-6 | TRBV28 | NA | TGTGCCAGCAGTTTTTATATGGGCTCACCCCTCCACTTT | CASSFYMGSPLHF
NA | TRBJ2-7 | TRBV7-2 | few | TGTGCCAGCAAGCTTCTACAGGCCTCCTACGAGCAGTACTTC | CASKLLQASYEQYF
NA | TRBJ2-7 | TRBV20-1 | NA | TGCAGTGGAGATACTGGGACGGCCTACGAGCAGTACTTC | CSGDTGTAYEQYF
NA | TRBJ2-2 | TRBV20-1 | NA | TGCAGTGCTAGGACAGGGAATACGAACACCGGGGGGCTGTTTTTT | CSARTGNTNTGGLFF